This T cell receptor beta chain originates from a study of blood T cell repertoires in COVID-19. Study in general: Samples of COVID-19 (acute and convalescent) were obtained from the United States, Italy and Spain.

Grouping used clinical history reported by participants in a survey and questionnaire. Per the original methods: Researchers report that nucleated cell counts were estimated from reference gene primer amplification. Measured with immunoSEQ multiplex PCR; TCRdb has only the in-frame clones, and not every one. The V and J calls and the clone size are those of that table, but D and trimming were determined from the DNA. Of some 460,000 clones listed, roughly 87% are singletons. Material: PBMCs or T cells enriched from blood (not recorded which). The sequence derives from a woman aged 18 to 35 with acute COVID-19.

The CDR3 region is CASSPGLVNEQFF. CDR3 DNA sequence: TGTGCCAGCAGTCCGGGACTAGTCAATGAGCAGTTCTTC. The chain links TRBV12-3 or TRBV12-4 to TRBJ2-1, with TRBD2 matching 8 bases. V lost 5 bases and J lost 6; bases outside the gene matches: 3. This CDR3 is 13 amino acids long.